A single sample is the source of the 7 T cell receptor beta chains below, sequenced in a study of T-cell memory formation after mild COVID-19 (dated by TCRdb to the early 2020s). Library preparation used 5' RACE. The sequencer listed for this sample is Illumina NovaSeq 6000. TCRdb took the public reads, trimmed them with fastp at Q25, ran MiXCR for clone calling and kept in-frame beta chains. Each CDR3 protein appears once, grouped with its most common genes and DNA. A total of approximately 150,000 distinct CDR3 sequences appear in this sample, about a fifth of them only once. The ten largest clones capture approximately 2% of the sample. Sequences were obtained from PBMCs or a T cell subset sorted from them (not recorded which). These receptors were collected from an adult woman who had mild COVID-19 (a few samples of this study predate the infection). The sample titles of this study are shuffled in the database, so cell type and time point are left out; the donor was told from shared clones.

This clonotype was seen many times. The CDR3 sequence is CASRKDRVNTGELFF. In DNA form, the CDR3 reads TGTGCCAGTCGAAAGGACAGGGTAAACACCGGGGAGCTGTTTTTT. This chain joins TRBV19 and TRBJ2-2, with TRBD1 identical over 8 bases. The V segment lost 8 bases and the J segment 2 bases; nucleotides outside the gene matches: 7. Germline lookup yields CDR1 LNHDA and CDR2 SQIVND (reference sequence). This CDR3 is 15 amino acids long.

Only a few counts were recorded for this clonotype. The rearrangement joins TRBV7-8 to TRBJ2-7, with 9 bases lining up with TRBD2. Germline CDR1 and CDR2: SGHVS and FQNEAQ. CDR3 length: 14 residues. V lost 3 bases and J lost 4; bases outside the gene matches: 4. The CDR3 DNA reads as TGTGCCAGCAGCTTGCAGCTAGCGGGGTACGAGCAGTACTTC. Its translation: CASSLQLAGYEQYF.

This clonotype has just a few counts. J is TRBJ1-1 and V is TRBV12-3 or TRBV12-4; 8 bases match TRBD1. V shed 7 bases, J shed 0 bases, and the junction held 7 bases outside the gene matches. The CDR3 contains 15 residues. CDR3 in amino acids: CASTGQGTMNTEAFF. The CDR3 region has the DNA TGTGCCAGCACCGGACAGGGTACCATGAACACTGAAGCTTTCTTT.

This chain connects TRBV3-1 to TRBJ2-2; 12 nucleotides line up with TRBD2. Germline V lookup: CDR1 LGHDT, CDR2 YNNKEL (reference sequence). V lost 8 bases, J lost 3 bases, and 1 base stayed unmatched. The CDR3 length is 14 residues. CDR3 nucleotides: TGTGCCAGCCGACTAGCGGGGGACACCGGGGAGCTGTTTTTT. Translation gives CASRLAGDTGELFF.

This clonotype has a handful of counts. The V call is TRBV27, the J call TRBJ2-7; D tentatively fits TRBD1 or TRBD2 (5 bases each). The CDR3 is made up of 14 amino acids. The V end lost 6 bases, the J end lost 0 bases, and 12 bases lay between the germline ends. Germline V lookup: CDR1 MNHEY, CDR2 SMNVEV (reference sequence). The CDR3 reads CASRIGAGSYEQYF. CDR3 DNA: TGTGCCAGCAGGATAGGGGCGGGCTCCTACGAGCAGTACTTC.

The V gene is TRBV6-5, the J gene TRBJ2-3, with 9 bases identical to TRBD1. The V gene end was trimmed by 5 bases and the J gene end by 7 bases; junction bases not matched to a gene: 13. This CDR3 contains 16 residues. Germline values: CDR1 MNHEY, CDR2 SVGAGI. Here the CDR3 reads CASSTPGQGLSNTQYF. CDR3 nucleotides: TGTGCCAGCAGTACCCCGGGACAGGGTTTGTCTAATACGCAGTATTTT.

In its sample, this clonotype was seen many times. The chain employs TRBV5-1 and TRBJ2-3, with D uncertain. CDR3 length: 14 residues. Between the trimmed V and J ends, which lost 0 bases and 3 bases, there was a span of 8 bases. Germline V gives CDR1 SGHRS, CDR2 YFSETQ. CDR3 sequence: CASSLGRSTDTQYF. DNA of the CDR3: TGCGCCAGCAGCTTGGGCCGGAGTACAGATACGCAGTATTTT.